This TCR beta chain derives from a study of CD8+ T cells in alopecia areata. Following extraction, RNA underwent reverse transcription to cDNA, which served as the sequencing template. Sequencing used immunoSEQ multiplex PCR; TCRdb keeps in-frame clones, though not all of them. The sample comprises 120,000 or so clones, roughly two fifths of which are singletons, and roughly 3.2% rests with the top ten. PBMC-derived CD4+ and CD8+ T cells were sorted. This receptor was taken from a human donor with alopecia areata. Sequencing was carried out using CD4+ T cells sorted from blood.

CDR3 sequence reads: CASSLQSGELFF. The DNA for the CDR3 is TGCGCCAGCAGCCTACAAAGCGGGGAGCTGTTTTTT. The chain is built from TRBV5-1 and TRBJ2-2; D unclear. Germline CDR1 and CDR2: SGHRS and YFSETQ. The CDR3 is 12 residues long. Trimming removed 4 bases at V and 7 bases at J, with 8 bases between.